These 7 T cell receptor beta chains were all obtained from the same sample, sequenced in a study of neoadjuvant anti-PD-1 for oral cavity cancer. TCRdb's table, derived via immunoSEQ multiplex PCR, lists solely in-frame clones and lacks some. This sample has 17,000 or so clones, with approximately 72% found just once. The sample was PBMCs, taken before nivolumab (anti-PD-1) treatment. These receptors all stem from a person aged 35 to 85 with oral cavity squamous cell carcinoma.

This clone was observed a handful of times. J is TRBJ2-2 and V is TRBV27, with 11 bases aligning to TRBD1. Trimming at V came to 4 bases and at J to 5 bases, leaving 3 bases not matched to a gene. The CDR3 runs to 15 residues. Looked up from germline, CDR1 is MNHEY and CDR2 is SMNVEV (reference sequence). This CDR3 reads CASSSGQGGTGELFF. The CDR3, as DNA: TGTGCCAGCAGTTCGGGACAGGGGGGAACCGGGGAGCTGTTTTTT.

The J gene is TRBJ2-1, the V gene TRBV7-6; 7 positions match TRBD2. CDR3 size: 15 residues. CDR1 is SGHVS, CDR2 FNYEAQ, per germline. The ends lost 1 base at V and 9 bases at J; junction bases unmatched: 9. The CDR3 sequence: CASSLVGEGFSEQFF. CDR3 nucleotides: TGTGCCAGCAGCTTAGTAGGGGAGGGGTTCAGTGAGCAGTTCTTC. Based on the CDR3 plus reference TRBV7-6 and TRBJ2-1, the full variable domain is GAGVSQSPRYKVTKRGQDVALRCDPISGHVSLYWYRQALGQGPEFLTYFNYEAQQDKSGLPNDRFSAERPEGSISTLTIQRTEQRDSAMYRCASSLVGEGFSEQFFGPGTRLTVL.

The chain is built from TRBV30 and TRBJ2-1; 10 nucleotides line up with TRBD2. The CDR3 sequence is 14 residues long. In germline, CDR1 is GTSNPN, CDR2 SVGIG (reference sequence). V shed 3 bases, J shed 7 bases, and the junction held 6 bases outside the gene matches. For the CDR3, the DNA is TGTGCCTGGAGCAGCGGGAGGGCTCGAAATGAGCAGTTCTTC. The encoded protein is CAWSSGRARNEQFF.

This clone was seen more than once but under ten times. The chain joins TRBV19 to TRBJ1-5, with D possibly matching TRBD1 (5 bases). Germline V gene lookup returns CDR1 LNHDA and CDR2 SQIVND (reference sequence). The CDR3 sequence is 12 residues long. Trimming cost V 7 bases and J 5 bases, with 9 bases left between them. The CDR3 sequence is CASTQGYQPQHF. The CDR3 bases are TGTGCCAGTACGCAGGGATATCAGCCCCAGCATTTT.

V and J are TRBV6-5 and TRBJ2-1; D unresolved. Germline V gives CDR1 MNHEY, CDR2 SVGAGI. The CDR3 totals 12 residues. The ends were cut back, 3 bases at V and 8 bases at J, with 8 bases in the middle. CDR3: CASSYGPDEQFF. The DNA of the CDR3 is TGTGCCAGCAGTTATGGGCCGGATGAGCAGTTCTTC.

The sample holds a few counts of this clone. In DNA, the CDR3 is TGCGCCAGCAGCTTCGGCAGGGGTGACGAAAAACTGTTTTTT. Amino acid sequence: CASSFGRGDEKLFF. The genes are TRBV5-1 and TRBJ1-4; D might be TRBD1 (6 bases). Germline V gene data show CDR1 as SGHRS and CDR2 as YFSETQ. The CDR3 spans 14 residues. V lost 2 bases, J lost 8 bases, and 13 bases lay in between.

Here the CDR3 DNA reads TGTGCCAGCAGCTCTTCGGACAGGGGGCGGACCGGGGAGCTGTTTTTT. Amino acids: CASSSSDRGRTGELFF. This rearrangement joins TRBV11-2 to TRBJ2-2, with 11 bases that match TRBD1. The CDR3 covers 16 residues. Germline V gene lookup returns CDR1 SGHAT and CDR2 FQNNGV. J was trimmed by 5 bases and V by 4 bases; bases with no gene match: 6.